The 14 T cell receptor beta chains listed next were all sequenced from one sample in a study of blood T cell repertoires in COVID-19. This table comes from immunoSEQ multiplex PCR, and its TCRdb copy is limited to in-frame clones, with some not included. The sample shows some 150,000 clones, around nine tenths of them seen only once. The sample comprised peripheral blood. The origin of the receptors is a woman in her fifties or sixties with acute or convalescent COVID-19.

CDR3 sequence reads: CASSRQGRDYEQYF. The CDR3 DNA sequence: TGTGCCAGCAGCCGACAGGGAAGGGATTACGAGCAGTACTTC. The chain has TRBV28 and TRBJ2-7; the match to TRBD1 covers 7 bases. V was clipped by 6 bases and J by 4 bases; unmatched bases: 9. The germline V gene has CDR1 MDHEN and CDR2 SYDVKM. The CDR3 is 14 residues long.

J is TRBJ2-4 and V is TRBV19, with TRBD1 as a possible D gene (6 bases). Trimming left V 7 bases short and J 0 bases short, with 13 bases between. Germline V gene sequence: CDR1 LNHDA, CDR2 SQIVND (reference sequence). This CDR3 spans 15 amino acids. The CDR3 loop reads CASTPPQGAKNIQYF. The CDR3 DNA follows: TGTGCCAGTACCCCCCCACAGGGAGCCAAAAACATTCAGTACTTC.

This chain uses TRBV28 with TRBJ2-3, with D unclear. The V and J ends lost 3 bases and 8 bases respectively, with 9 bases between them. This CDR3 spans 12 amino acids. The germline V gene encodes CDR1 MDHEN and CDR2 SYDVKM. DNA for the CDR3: TGTGCCAGCAGTTTCCCGCTCGGTACGCAGTATTTT. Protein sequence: CASSFPLGTQYF.

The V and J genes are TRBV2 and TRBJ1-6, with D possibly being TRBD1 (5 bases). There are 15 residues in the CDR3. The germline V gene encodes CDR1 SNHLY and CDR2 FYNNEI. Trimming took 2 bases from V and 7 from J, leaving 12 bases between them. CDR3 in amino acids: CASSEQGMLNSPLHF. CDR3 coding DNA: TGTGCCAGCAGTGAACAGGGCATGTTAAATTCACCCCTCCACTTT.

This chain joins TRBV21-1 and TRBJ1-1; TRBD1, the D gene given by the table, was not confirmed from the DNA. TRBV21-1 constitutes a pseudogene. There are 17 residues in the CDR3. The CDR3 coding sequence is TGTGCCAGCAGCAAAGCCCCCGGACAGGGAACCGTCACTGAAGCTTTCTTT. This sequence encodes CASSKAPGQGTVTEAFF.

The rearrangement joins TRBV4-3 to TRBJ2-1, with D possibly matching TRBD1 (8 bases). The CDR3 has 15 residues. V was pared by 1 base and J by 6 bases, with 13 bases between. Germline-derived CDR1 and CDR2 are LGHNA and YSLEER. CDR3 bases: TGCGCCAGCAGCCAAGGGACAGGGAGGGTCAATGAGCAGTTCTTC. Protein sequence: CASSQGTGRVNEQFF.

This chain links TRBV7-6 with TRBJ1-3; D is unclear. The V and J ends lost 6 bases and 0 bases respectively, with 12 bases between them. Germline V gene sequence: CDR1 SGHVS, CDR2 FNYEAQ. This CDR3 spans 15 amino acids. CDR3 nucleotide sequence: TGTGCCAGCAGTATCACTGAACTCTCTGGAAACACCATATATTTT. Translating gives CASSITELSGNTIYF.

The CDR3 DNA reads TGTGCCAGCAGTGGAGCAGGGGGAGAATCACCCCTCCACTTT. This sequence encodes CASSGAGGESPLHF. The V and J genes are TRBV6-1 and TRBJ1-6; TRBD1 matches 7 bases. The CDR3 is made up of 14 amino acids. The germline CDR1 and CDR2 sequences are MNHNS and SASEGT. V trimming: 4 bases; J trimming: 10 bases; junction bases outside the gene matches: 7.

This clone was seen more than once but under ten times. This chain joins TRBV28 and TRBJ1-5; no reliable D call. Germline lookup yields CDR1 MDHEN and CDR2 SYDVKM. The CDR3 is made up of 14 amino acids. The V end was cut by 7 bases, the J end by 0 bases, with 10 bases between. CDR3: CASNSAGSNQPQHF. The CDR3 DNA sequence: TGTGCCAGCAATTCGGCAGGTAGCAATCAGCCCCAGCATTTT.

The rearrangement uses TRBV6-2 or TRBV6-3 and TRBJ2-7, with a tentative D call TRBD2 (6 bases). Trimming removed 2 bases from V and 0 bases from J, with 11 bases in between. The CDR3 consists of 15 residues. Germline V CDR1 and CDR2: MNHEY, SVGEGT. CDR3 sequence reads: CASSYDSGGSYEQYF. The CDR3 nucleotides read TGTGCCAGCAGTTACGATAGCGGAGGCTCCTACGAGCAGTACTTC.

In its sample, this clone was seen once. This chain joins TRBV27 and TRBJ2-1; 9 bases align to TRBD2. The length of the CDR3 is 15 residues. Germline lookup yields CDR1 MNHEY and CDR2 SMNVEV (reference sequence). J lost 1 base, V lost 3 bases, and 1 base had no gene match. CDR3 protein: CASSFLAGSYNEQFF. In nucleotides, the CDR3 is TGTGCCAGCAGTTTCCTAGCGGGGTCCTACAATGAGCAGTTCTTC.

CDR3 protein: CASSLGDRVNEKLFF. CDR3 sequence (DNA): TGTGCCAGCAGCTTAGGGGACAGGGTTAATGAAAAACTGTTTTTT. The genes are TRBV7-9 and TRBJ1-4; 9 bases are shared with TRBD1. V shed 1 base, J shed 4 bases, and the junction held 1 base outside the gene matches. Per germline, CDR1 SEHNR and CDR2 FQNEAQ (reference sequence). The CDR3 is 15 amino acids.

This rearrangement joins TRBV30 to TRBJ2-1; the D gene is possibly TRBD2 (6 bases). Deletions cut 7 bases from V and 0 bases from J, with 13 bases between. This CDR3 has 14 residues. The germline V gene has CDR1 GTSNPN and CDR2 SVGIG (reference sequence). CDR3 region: CAFGGSSSYNEQFF. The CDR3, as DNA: TGTGCCTTCGGGGGTTCCAGCTCCTACAATGAGCAGTTCTTC.

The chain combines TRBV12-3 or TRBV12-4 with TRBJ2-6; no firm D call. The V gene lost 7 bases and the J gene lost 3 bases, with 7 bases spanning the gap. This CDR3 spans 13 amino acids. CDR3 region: CASTPRGANVLTF. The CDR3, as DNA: TGTGCCAGCACCCCCCGTGGGGCCAACGTCCTGACTTTC.